Listed below are T cell receptor beta chains from one sample, sequenced in a study of human T cells and chemical hapten exposure. One entry per CDR3 protein results from TCRdb running MiXCR on the RACE reads. The table has tens of thousands of distinct CDR3 sequences, 10% to 15% seen once. Here the sequenced sample was whole blood, taken in connection with sensitization to the hapten diphenylcyclopropenone (DPC). These receptors came from a woman aged 55-70 years with alopecia areata. Some clones in this sample may be carry-over from other donors' samples. Each CDR3 is given with its conserved first and last residue. A D gene is named only where the DNA matches it firmly. Size values are once, few and many counts, or a class for expanded clones, and some rows have none.

abundance: few; v_gene: TRBV27; j_gene: TRBJ1-1; d_gene: NA; CDR3nt: TGTGCCACCCTCCCCGTGGGGGGACGAGGGGAAGCTTTCTTT; CDR3aa: CATLPVGGRGEAFF
abundance: NA; v_gene: TRBV7-9; j_gene: TRBJ2-1; d_gene: NA; CDR3nt: TGTGCCAGCAGCTTAATGGGACATAACTTACGGAATGAGCAGTTCTTC; CDR3aa: CASSLMGHNLRNEQFF
abundance: few; v_gene: TRBV5-4; j_gene: TRBJ1-5; d_gene: NA; CDR3nt: TGTGCCAGCAGCTCCCAGGGATCTCAGCCCCAGCATTTT; CDR3aa: CASSSQGSQPQHF
abundance: many; v_gene: TRBV7-3; j_gene: TRBJ2-5; d_gene: NA; CDR3nt: TGTGCCAGCAGCCCAAACTCCGGGGGAGAGACCCAGTACTTC; CDR3aa: CASSPNSGGETQYF
abundance: many; v_gene: TRBV12-3/TRBV12-4; j_gene: TRBJ2-2; d_gene: TRBD2; CDR3nt: TGTGCCAGCAGGGTAGCGGGGGGGACCGGGGAGCTGTTTTTT; CDR3aa: CASRVAGGTGELFF
abundance: NA; v_gene: TRBV5-1; j_gene: TRBJ2-5; d_gene: TRBD1; CDR3nt: TGCGCCAGCAAGGCAAGGACAGGGGGGCCAGGGACCCAGTACTTC; CDR3aa: CASKARTGGPGTQYF
abundance: few; v_gene: TRBV30; j_gene: TRBJ1-5; d_gene: NA; CDR3nt: TGTGCCTGGAGTGTACTGGCAGCTAATCAGCCCCAGCATTTT; CDR3aa: CAWSVLAANQPQHF
abundance: many; v_gene: TRBV7-9; j_gene: TRBJ1-1; d_gene: TRBD1; CDR3nt: TGTGCCAGCAGTTGGACAGGGAGGGATGAAGCTTTCTTT; CDR3aa: CASSWTGRDEAFF
abundance: many; v_gene: TRBV10-1; j_gene: TRBJ1-1; d_gene: NA; CDR3nt: TGCGCCAGCAGTGTGGCCAGGAACACTGAAGCTTTCTTT; CDR3aa: CASSVARNTEAFF
abundance: many; v_gene: TRBV18; j_gene: TRBJ2-3; d_gene: NA; CDR3nt: TGTGCCAGCTCACCACGCGGAACAGCCACAGATACGCAGTATTTT; CDR3aa: CASSPRGTATDTQYF
abundance: many; v_gene: TRBV6-6; j_gene: TRBJ1-2; d_gene: NA; CDR3nt: TGTGCCAGCAGTTACAGGGGCCAGGGCTCCTATGGCTACACCTTC; CDR3aa: CASSYRGQGSYGYTF
abundance: many; v_gene: TRBV7-9; j_gene: TRBJ1-2; d_gene: TRBD1; CDR3nt: TGTGCCAGCAGCTTAACAGGGGACTATGGCTACACCTTC; CDR3aa: CASSLTGDYGYTF
abundance: NA; v_gene: TRBV19; j_gene: TRBJ2-1; d_gene: TRBD2; CDR3nt: TGTGCCACTGGGAGGCTGATACTAGCGGGTGAGGTCAATGAGCAGTTCTTC; CDR3aa: CATGRLILAGEVNEQFF
abundance: many; v_gene: TRBV5-6; j_gene: TRBJ2-3; d_gene: TRBD1; CDR3nt: TGTGCCAGCAGCCCACGGACAGGGGACCCAAGGGGGCAGTATTTT; CDR3aa: CASSPRTGDPRGQYF
abundance: few; v_gene: TRBV19; j_gene: TRBJ2-6; d_gene: NA; CDR3nt: TGTGCCAGTACCAGCGGGCAGGGGTTGCCTGGGGCCAACGTCCTGACTTTC; CDR3aa: CASTSGQGLPGANVLTF